This T cell receptor beta chain emerged from a study of T cell responses to AZD1222 COVID-19 vaccine. To note about this clone: As yet, its antigen is unknown.

Libraries were prepared by immunoSEQ multiplex PCR; TCRdb keeps only in-frame clonotypes and omits some of them. The sample includes roughly 99,000 clones, around 90% of them seen just once. General observations from the study: Spike-specific TCR repertoires showed rising breadth and depth after two AZD1222 doses. Mapped onto spike, vaccine-associated CD4 TCRs spanned it and were dominant at 160-218 and 743-854.

V lost 1 base and J lost 2, with 11 bases in between. Germline CDR1 reads SGHTA; CDR2 reads FQGNSA. There are 15 residues in the CDR3. The rearrangement joins TRBV7-2 to TRBJ2-5; D gene ambiguous. The source of this sequence is an adult in good health. The source was peripheral blood, collected on day 0 of AZD1222 vaccination. The CDR3 region has the DNA TGTGCCAGCAGCTTAGATCGTGCTATACAAGAGACCCAGTACTTC. As protein: CASSLDRAIQETQYF.